A selection of T cell receptor beta chains follows, all from one sample in a study of beta chain features in type 1 diabetes. Generated by immunoSEQ multiplex PCR, the TCRdb table keeps only in-frame clones and is missing some. The table has about 370,000 clones, 8.5% to 10% seen once. The sample consisted of central memory CD4+ T cells from blood. Receptors originate from a young man with type 1 diabetes. Each CDR3 is given with its conserved first and last residue. A D gene is named only where the DNA matches it firmly. Size is stated for part of the rows, as once, few or many counts, or as a class when the clone is expanded.

>.|many|TRBV6-1|TRBJ2-5
TGTGCCAGCAGTGAAGAGACCCAGTACTTC
CASSEETQYF
>.|few|TRBV11-2|TRBJ2-7
TGTGCCAGCAGCTTAAACGGGCCCTACGAGCAGTACTTC
CASSLNGPYEQYF
>.|many|TRBV7-9|TRBJ2-2
TGTGCCAGCAGTCTAGAGTCCATCAACACCGGGGAGCTGTTTTTT
CASSLESINTGELFF
>TRBD2|.|TRBV6-1|TRBJ2-3
TGTGCCAGCAGTGAATGGGGTGGGACTAGCGGGAGATCAGATACGCAGTATTTT
CASSEWGGTSGRSDTQYF
>.|.|TRBV5-1|TRBJ2-5
TGCGCCAGCAGCTTTGGACAGTGGGAGACCCAGTACTTC
CASSFGQWETQYF
>TRBD1|.|TRBV6-6|TRBJ1-5
TGTGCCAGCAGGGACAGGGTGAGGAATCAGCCCCAGCATTTT
CASRDRVRNQPQHF
>.|few|TRBV2|TRBJ2-7
TGTGCCAGCAGTGCGGGATACGAGCAGTACTTC
CASSAGYEQYF
>TRBD1|.|TRBV28|TRBJ1-2
TGTGCCAGCAGTGGGAACAGGGGCTATGGCTACACCTTC
CASSGNRGYGYTF
>TRBD2|few|TRBV2|TRBJ2-1
TGTGCCAGCAGGGGCTTAGCGGGAGGCCACTACAATGAGCAGTTCTTC
CASRGLAGGHYNEQFF
>.|few|TRBV18|TRBJ2-7
TGTGCCAGCTCACAAGCTTCTCTTGCGTACGAGCAGTACTTC
CASSQASLAYEQYF
>TRBD2|.|TRBV28|TRBJ2-7
TGTGCCAGCGGCTCACCGGGGGGACTAGCGGGAGGACATTCGGTCGAGCAGTACTTC
CASGSPGGLAGGHSVEQYF
>.|once|TRBV5-4|TRBJ1-1
TGTGCCAGCAGCGCCTCAGGGAACACTGAAGCTTTCTTT
CASSASGNTEAFF
>.|few|TRBV6-6|TRBJ2-7
TGTGCCAGCAATCCGACGGGCTACGAGCAGTACTTC
CASNPTGYEQYF
>.|few|TRBV9|TRBJ1-1
TGTGCCAGCAGCGTCGGACTGTCCGGGACTGAAGCTTTCTTT
CASSVGLSGTEAFF
>.|.|TRBV28|TRBJ2-1
TGTGCCGCGCGGGGACAGATCTACAATGAGCAGTTCTTC
CAARGQIYNEQFF
>.|few|TRBV7-2|TRBJ2-7
TGTGCCAGCAGGGAATGGGGTAGCGAGCAGTACTTC
CASREWGSEQYF
>.|few|TRBV27|TRBJ2-2
TGTGCCAGCAATAGTTTTGAGTTCACCGGGGAGCTGTTTTTT
CASNSFEFTGELFF
>.|few|TRBV19|TRBJ1-5
TGTGCCAGTACTAATCAGGTGACAGGTCGGAGCAATCAGCCCCAGCATTTT
CASTNQVTGRSNQPQHF
>.|many|TRBV7-2|TRBJ1-3
TGTGCCAGTCGTCGGGGCTCTGGAAACACCATATATTTT
CASRRGSGNTIYF
>.|.|TRBV28|TRBJ2-1
TGTGCCAGCAGCCCCGGGGACGACTCCTACAATGAGCAGTTCTTC
CASSPGDDSYNEQFF
>.|many|TRBV28|TRBJ1-4
TGTGCCAGCAGTCCGCCTGGGTATCTCTCTGAAAAACTGTTTTTT
CASSPPGYLSEKLFF
>TRBD1|.|TRBV9|TRBJ2-3
TGTGCCAGCACCTTTCGGACAGGGTTCACAGATACGCAGTATTTT
CASTFRTGFTDTQYF
>TRBD2|.|TRBV18|TRBJ2-1
TGTGCCAGCGGGAGCGGGAGAGGCTACAATGAGCAGTTCTTC
CASGSGRGYNEQFF
>TRBD2|few|TRBV18|TRBJ2-7
TGTGCCAGCTTACTCCAGCGGGAGGGCGAGCAGTACTTC
CASLLQREGEQYF
>TRBD1|many|TRBV10-3|TRBJ2-1
TGTGCCATCGCCGACAGGGGGAAAGATGAGCAGTTCTTC
CAIADRGKDEQFF
>.|few|TRBV2|TRBJ1-3
TGTGCCAGCAGTCCCTCGACAGTCTTCTCTGGAAACACCATATATTTT
CASSPSTVFSGNTIYF
>.|.|TRBV7-2|TRBJ2-7
TGTGCCAGCAGCCAGGGGGTTGTGGCTAGCGGGTACGAGCAGTACTTC
CASSQGVVASGYEQYF
>TRBD2|.|TRBV7-9|TRBJ2-7
TGCGCCAGCAGCCTAGGGACTAGCGGTTGGGACGAGCAGTACTTC
CASSLGTSGWDEQYF
>.|many|TRBV7-6|TRBJ2-1
TGTGCCAGCAGCTTAGGATACTACCGAGCCAACAATGAGCAGTTCTTC
CASSLGYYRANNEQFF
>.|.|TRBV19|TRBJ1-2
TGTGCCAGTTCCACCGACCGAGAGGGACATGGCTACACCTTC
CASSTDREGHGYTF
>.|.|TRBV7-3|TRBJ1-3
TGTGCCAGCAGCTTAGGAGGTCTGACAGGAAACACCATATATTTT
CASSLGGLTGNTIYF
>.|many|TRBV11-2|TRBJ1-2
TGTGCCAGCAGCTTAGGGCCGGGGATGGATGGCTACACCTTC
CASSLGPGMDGYTF
>.|.|TRBV6-1|TRBJ2-2
TGTGCCAGCAGTCCGACCCCGTCCGGGTCAGGGCTGTTTTTT
CASSPTPSGSGLFF
>.|.|TRBV19|TRBJ1-1
TGTGCCAGTTCCGTTACACCAGTCCGGAACACTGAAGCTTTCTTT
CASSVTPVRNTEAFF
>.|.|TRBV7-2|TRBJ1-5
TGTGCCAGCAGCGACAGCAATCAGCCCCAGCATTTT
CASSDSNQPQHF
>TRBD1|.|TRBV4-3|TRBJ2-2
TGCGCCAGCAGCCCACTGACAGGGGCCAACACCGGGGAGCTGTTTTTT
CASSPLTGANTGELFF
>TRBD2|few|TRBV7-2|TRBJ2-1
TGTGCCAGCAGCTTAGGAGGCAGCGGGAGCTCCTACAATGAGCAGTTCTTC
CASSLGGSGSSYNEQFF
>TRBD1|.|TRBV6-5|TRBJ1-1
TGTGCCAGCGTTCTGTTCGTTGGGACAGGCAAAGCTTTCTTT
CASVLFVGTGKAFF
>TRBD1|.|TRBV6-5|TRBJ2-1
TGTGCCAGCAGCTCGGGACAGGGGGTAAACAATGAGCAGTTCTTC
CASSSGQGVNNEQFF
>.|many|TRBV19|TRBJ2-1
TGTGCCAGTAGTATAGATAAGCGGACTGAGCAGTTCTTC
CASSIDKRTEQFF
>.|.|TRBV7-9|TRBJ1-2
TGTGCCAGCAGCTTAACAACAGGGCATGGCTACACCTTC
CASSLTTGHGYTF
>.|.|TRBV5-1|TRBJ1-1
TGCGCCAGCAAGAACCAGGGTAACACTGAAGCTTTCTTT
CASKNQGNTEAFF
>TRBD2|few|TRBV18|TRBJ2-3
TGTGCCAGCTCACCGAACCTAGCGGGAGCTGGCACAGATACGCAGTATTTT
CASSPNLAGAGTDTQYF
>.|few|TRBV28|TRBJ2-7
TGTGCCAGCAGTCAATCAGGGAAGATCCTTTCCTACGAGCAGTACTTC
CASSQSGKILSYEQYF
>TRBD2|few|TRBV5-1|TRBJ2-5
TGCGCCAGCAGCTCCCTCGGGGGGCAAGAGACCCAGTACTTC
CASSSLGGQETQYF
>.|few|TRBV19|TRBJ2-7
TGTGCCAGTAGTATCAACGAGTACGAGCAGTACTTC
CASSINEYEQYF
>.|.|TRBV11-2|TRBJ2-1
TGTGCCAGCAGCTTTAATGACTATATTCGACAGGCATACAATGAGCAGTTCTTC
CASSFNDYIRQAYNEQFF
>.|.|TRBV7-2|TRBJ2-5
TGTGCCAGCAGCCCGGATTATGTCGAGACCCAGTACTTC
CASSPDYVETQYF
>.|few|TRBV7-8|TRBJ2-7
TGTGCCAGCAGCCAACGCGGAGGATCGGGTGGGTCCTACGAGCAGTACTTC
CASSQRGGSGGSYEQYF
>.|few|TRBV6-1|TRBJ1-1
TGTGCCAGCAGTGAACCAAGGCGGACTGAAGCTTTCTTT
CASSEPRRTEAFF